These 25 T cell receptor beta chains share one sample of origin, sequenced in a study of OX40 agonist ivuxolimab in advanced cancers. Generated by immunoSEQ multiplex PCR, the TCRdb table keeps only in-frame clones and is missing some. The sample has 50,000 to 85,000 clones; approximately 81% are singletons. This specimen was CD4+ or CD8+ T cells sorted from blood, taken in a trial of the OX40 agonist ivuxolimab. The source is an adult with an advanced solid tumor such as melanoma, head and neck, liver or kidney cancer.

V and J are TRBV14 and TRBJ2-7; the match to TRBD2 covers 8 bases. The V and J ends lost 3 bases and 6 bases, in that order; junction bases with no gene match: 7. Germline V gives CDR1 SGHDN, CDR2 FVKESK. This CDR3 has 14 amino acids. Here the CDR3 DNA reads TGTGCCAGCAGCCACCGGGGGGGTGGAGGCGAGCAGTACTTC. Protein: CASSHRGGGGEQYF.

The gene calls are TRBV10-1 and TRBJ2-7; D gene ambiguous. Germline-derived CDR1 and CDR2 are WNHNN and SYGVQD (reference sequence). V was pared by 4 bases and J by 2 bases, with 6 bases between. The CDR3 spans 12 residues. CDR3 bases: TGCGCCAGCAGTGGGGCGACCTACGAGCAGTACTTC. It encodes CASSGATYEQYF.

This clone has only one observation. V is TRBV5-1 and J is TRBJ1-1; possibly TRBD1 for D (6 bases). V was clipped by 4 bases and J by 6 bases, with 19 bases between them. This CDR3 contains 15 residues. From germline, CDR1 is SGHRS and CDR2 YFSETQ. CDR3 nucleotides: TGCGCCAGCAGCCCGGGAACCCAGAACAGGGCTGAAGCTTTCTTT. Its protein is CASSPGTQNRAEAFF.

The chain links TRBV4-2 to TRBJ2-2; tentatively, D is TRBD2 (6 bases). This CDR3 is built from 16 residues. The V gene's germline CDR1 is LGHNA and CDR2 YNFKEQ. The V end was cut by 0 bases, the J end by 0 bases, with 8 bases between. The CDR3 reads CASSQDPGANTGELFF. CDR3 coding DNA: TGTGCCAGCAGCCAAGATCCGGGGGCGAACACCGGGGAGCTGTTTTTT.

The V and J genes are TRBV11-2 and TRBJ1-2; possibly TRBD1 for D (6 bases). The germline gives CDR1 SGHAT, CDR2 FQNNGV. Trimming left V 5 bases short and J 6 bases short, with 10 bases between. The CDR3 is made up of 12 amino acids. The CDR3 nucleotides read TGTGCCAGCAGCGCCGACAGGCATGGCTACACCTTC. This codes for CASSADRHGYTF. The full variable domain, completed using reference TRBV11-2 and TRBJ1-2, is EAGVAQSPRYKIIEKRQSVAFWCNPISGHATLYWYQQILGQGPKLLIQFQNNGVVDDSQLPKDRFSAERLKGVDSTLKIQPAKLEDSAVYLCASSADRHGYTFGSGTRLTVV.

The CDR3: CASSLQGRDGYTF. The CDR3 nucleotides read TGTGCCAGCAGCTTGCAGGGCCGCGATGGCTACACCTTC. This chain joins TRBV4-2 and TRBJ1-2; TRBD1 is a possible D gene (5 bases). CDR1 and CDR2 from the germline V gene are LGHNA and YNFKEQ. V lost 5 bases and J lost 6, with 13 bases in between. The CDR3 contains 13 residues.

The chain recombines TRBV27 with TRBJ1-1, with D tentatively TRBD1 (6 bases). This CDR3 spans 15 amino acids. Per germline, CDR1 MNHEY and CDR2 SMNVEV (reference sequence). Trimming shortened V by 6 bases and J by 1 base, and 15 bases separated the two germline ends. CDR3: CASRGGDKGNTEAFF. The CDR3 bases are TGTGCCAGCAGGGGGGGGGACAAGGGGAACACTGAAGCTTTCTTT.

V usage is TRBV7-2 and J usage is TRBJ2-5; 10 bases line up with TRBD2. The V gene's germline CDR1 is SGHTA and CDR2 FQGNSA. The CDR3 length is 18 residues. Trimming took 1 base from V and 6 from J; bases not matched to a gene: 14. For the CDR3, the DNA is TGTGCCAGCAGCTTAGACGGAGTCAGCGGGGGGGCGAGGAAGACCCAGTACTTC. This encodes CASSLDGVSGGARKTQYF.

The DNA for the CDR3 is TGTGCCAGCAGCCCTTATACCTACAATGAGCAGTTCTTC. As protein: CASSPYTYNEQFF. This rearrangement joins TRBV5-6 to TRBJ2-1; D is undetermined. Per germline, CDR1 SGHDT and CDR2 YYEEEE. The CDR3 extends over 13 amino acids. V gave up 4 bases and J gave up 2 bases, with 7 bases separating them.

The V gene is TRBV18, the J gene TRBJ2-5; TRBD1 matches 9 bases. V lost 3 bases, J lost 7 bases, and 0 bases stayed unmatched. CDR1 and CDR2 (germline): KGHSH, LQKENI. The CDR3 runs 12 residues. The CDR3 reads CASSPDRGTQYF. The DNA for the CDR3 is TGTGCCAGCTCACCGGACAGGGGGACCCAGTACTTC.

The V gene is TRBV19, the J gene TRBJ2-1; weak D call: TRBD2 (6 bases). CDR1 LNHDA and CDR2 SQIVND come from the germline V gene (reference sequence). CDR3 length: 15 residues. Trimming took 3 bases from V and 5 from J, leaving 14 bases between them. The DNA of the CDR3 is TGTGCCAGTAGTATTAGCGGCCCTGGGGACAATGAGCAGTTCTTC. It yields the protein CASSISGPGDNEQFF.

This rearrangement joins TRBV5-1 to TRBJ2-2; 7 bases fit TRBD1. There are 13 residues in the CDR3. From germline, CDR1 is SGHRS and CDR2 YFSETQ. With V trimmed by 6 bases and J by 4 bases, 3 bases remained unmatched. CDR3: CASKGAVTGELFF. DNA of the CDR3: TGCGCCAGCAAGGGGGCGGTCACCGGGGAGCTGTTTTTT.

CDR3 DNA: TGTGCCAGCAGCCAAAGGGGGTACACTGAAGCTTTCTTT. Translating gives CASSQRGYTEAFF. The rearrangement uses TRBV6-5 and TRBJ1-1, with TRBD1 as a possible D gene (6 bases). The CDR3 has 13 residues. Germline assignment: CDR1 MNHEY and CDR2 SVGAGI. V was cut by 6 bases and J by 3 bases, with 11 bases left in between.

This sequence joins TRBV5-5 and TRBJ2-7, with D possibly matching TRBD1 (5 bases). The V and J ends lost 0 bases and 2 bases respectively, with 9 bases between them. Germline V gene lookup returns CDR1 SGHKS and CDR2 YYEKEE (reference sequence). The CDR3 contains 14 residues. The CDR3 is CASSLEVRAYEQYF. Written as DNA, the CDR3 is TGTGCCAGCAGCTTGGAAGTCAGGGCCTACGAGCAGTACTTC.

This clone appeared a few times. The gene calls are TRBV7-9 and TRBJ1-5; TRBD1 might be the D (5 bases). V was cut by 5 bases and J by 8 bases, with 16 bases left in between. The CDR3 extends over 14 amino acids. Per the germline V gene, CDR1 is SEHNR and CDR2 is FQNEAQ (reference sequence). Written as DNA, the CDR3 is TGTGCCAGCAGCGATACAGGCCTGGGGGAGCCCCAGCATTTT. Protein: CASSDTGLGEPQHF.

The chain couples TRBV30 to TRBJ2-7; D is ambiguous. Trimming cost V 1 base and J 2 bases, with 6 bases left between them. The germline gives CDR1 GTSNPN, CDR2 SVGIG (reference sequence). The CDR3 is 12 amino acids. The CDR3 DNA reads as TGTGCCTGGAGTGCCCATACCTACGAGCAGTACTTC. It specifies CAWSAHTYEQYF.

This clone was detected once. The rearrangement links TRBV10-3 to TRBJ2-2; D is undetermined. Germline V CDR1 and CDR2: ENHRY, SYGVKD. This CDR3 region has 13 residues. V was pared by 5 bases and J by 1 base, with 5 bases between. In DNA, the CDR3 is TGTGCCATCAGTACCCAGAACACCGGGGAGCTGTTTTTT. This encodes CAISTQNTGELFF.

The chain joins TRBV7-2 to TRBJ2-5; D may be TRBD2 (5 bases). Matching the DNA end better, TRBJ2-7 makes the J call doubtful. Germline V gene sequence: CDR1 SGHTA, CDR2 FQGNSA. The CDR3 loop spans 12 amino acids. The CDR3 loop reads CASSFRDYEQYF. CDR3 sequence (DNA): TGTGCCAGCAGCTTTCGGGATTACGAGCAGTACTTC.

The V and J genes are TRBV5-1 and TRBJ1-4; 10 bases line up with TRBD1. The CDR3 is 14 residues long. Germline assignment: CDR1 SGHRS and CDR2 YFSETQ. With 4 bases clipped from V and 8 bases from J, the junction kept 5 bases outside the gene matches. CDR3 region: CASSTTGGGEKLFF. DNA of the CDR3: TGCGCCAGCAGCACGACAGGGGGCGGCGAAAAACTGTTTTTT.

V is TRBV30 and J is TRBJ2-2, with 8 nucleotides matching TRBD1. This CDR3 contains 18 residues. With 0 bases clipped from V and 1 base from J, the junction kept 10 bases outside the gene matches. Germline-derived CDR1 and CDR2 are GTSNPN and SVGIG (reference sequence). The CDR3 DNA follows: TGTGCCTGGAGTGTACGGGGCGCAGGGGGCGTGAACACCGGGGAGCTGTTTTTT. Its protein product is CAWSVRGAGGVNTGELFF.

This clone came up once. V usage is TRBV5-1 and J usage is TRBJ1-5; maybe TRBD1 (6 bases). The CDR3 is 13 residues long. Per the germline V gene, CDR1 is SGHRS and CDR2 is YFSETQ. Trimming removed 4 bases at V and 7 bases at J, with 12 bases between. The CDR3 DNA is TGCGCCAGCAGCAACAGGGCTGGGCAGCCCCAGCATTTT. Translating gives CASSNRAGQPQHF.

The chain is built from TRBV25-1 and TRBJ2-7; TRBD1 matches at 8 bases. The CDR3 totals 13 residues. Germline V gene sequence: CDR1 MGHDK, CDR2 SYGVNS. The junction had 6 bases not matched to a gene; V was cut back by 8 bases and J by 3 bases. The DNA of the CDR3 is TGTGCCAGCGGGAGACAGGGGATCTACGAGCAGTACTTC. Amino acid sequence: CASGRQGIYEQYF.

This clone was counted a single time. CDR3 in DNA: TGTGCCAGCAGTTACTTGGGACTAGCTTTCAATGAGCAGTTCTTC. Translated: CASSYLGLAFNEQFF. The chain carries TRBV6-5 and TRBJ2-1; TRBD2 matches at 9 bases. V lost 1 base to trimming and J lost 6 bases; unmatched junction nucleotides: 4. This CDR3 comprises 15 residues. CDR1 is MNHEY, CDR2 SVGAGI, per germline.

The gene calls are TRBV6-5 and TRBJ1-2; the match to TRBD1 covers 9 bases. The germline gives CDR1 MNHEY, CDR2 SVGAGI. V dropped 3 bases and J dropped 8; count of bases not matched to a gene: 10. This CDR3 is built from 15 residues. The CDR3 region is CASSYGGQGLLGYTF. CDR3 nucleotide sequence: TGTGCCAGCAGTTATGGGGGACAGGGCTTATTGGGCTACACCTTC.

The gene calls are TRBV7-9 and TRBJ2-5, with D possibly TRBD1 on 6 matching bases. This CDR3 has 15 residues. The germline gives CDR1 SEHNR, CDR2 FQNEAQ (reference sequence). Trimming cost V 6 bases and J 2 bases, with 16 bases left between them. The CDR3 is CASRRTDRMQETQYF. Here the CDR3 DNA reads TGTGCCAGCAGACGTACTGACAGGATGCAAGAGACCCAGTACTTC.